This T cell receptor beta chain was retrieved from a study of Ad26.COV2.S vaccination and SARS-CoV-2 variants. This CDR3 is built from 11 residues. CDR1 is SGHNT, CDR2 YYREEE, per germline (reference sequence). The V end lost 3 bases, the J end lost 2 bases, and 0 bases lay between the germline ends. On this clone itself: The antigen is not known.

Profiled with immunoSEQ multiplex PCR; TCRdb holds only in-frame clones, not every one. The sample has hundreds of thousands of clones, around 90% seen once. Broader study findings: Total T cell responses may have been underestimated by the TCR breadth and depth analyses. Reported findings describe substantial breadth in spike-specific CD8+ and CD4+ T cell responses following vaccination. People who got the vaccine or the placebo had similar non-spike TCR breadth. Vaccine recipients had higher spike-specific TCR breadth than placebo recipients.

The sample here was peripheral blood, taken after recovery from COVID-19. The gene calls are TRBV5-4 and TRBJ2-1; no clear D gene. The clonotype was recovered from a human donor who had recovered from COVID-19. The CDR3, as DNA: TGTGCCAGCAGCTCCTACAATGAGCAGTTCTTC. Translated, it gives CASSSYNEQFF. The variable domain in full, completed from reference TRBV5-4 and TRBJ2-1, reads ETGVTQSPTHLIKTRGQQVTLRCSSQSGHNTVSWYQQALGQGPQFIFQYYREEENGRGNFPPRFSGLQFPNYSSELNVNALELDDSALYLCASSSYNEQFFGPGTRLTVL.